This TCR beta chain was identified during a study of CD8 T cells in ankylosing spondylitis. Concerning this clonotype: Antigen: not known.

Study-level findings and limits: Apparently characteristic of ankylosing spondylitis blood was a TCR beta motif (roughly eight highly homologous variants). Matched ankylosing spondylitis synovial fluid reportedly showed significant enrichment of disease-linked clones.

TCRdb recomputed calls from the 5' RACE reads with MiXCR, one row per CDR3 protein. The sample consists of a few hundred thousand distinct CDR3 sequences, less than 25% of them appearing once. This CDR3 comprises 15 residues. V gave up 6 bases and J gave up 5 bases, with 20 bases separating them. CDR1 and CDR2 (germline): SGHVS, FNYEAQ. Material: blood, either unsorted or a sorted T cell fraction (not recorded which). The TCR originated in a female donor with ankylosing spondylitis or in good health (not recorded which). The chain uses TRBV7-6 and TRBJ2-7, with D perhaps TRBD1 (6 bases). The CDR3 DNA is TGTGCCAGCAGTCCCCGGTACAGGGTCGAGAACGAGCAGTACTTC. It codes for CASSPRYRVENEQYF.